Presented here are 2 T cell receptor beta chains from one specimen sequenced in a study of blood T cell repertoires in COVID-19. Sequencing was performed with immunoSEQ multiplex PCR; in TCRdb, only in-frame clones are kept and a portion is missing. The data hold 85,000 to 110,000 clones, with roughly 84% observed a single time. The sequencing input was peripheral blood. The receptors here all came from a human donor in a cohort sampled during active COVID-19.

V gene TRBV3-1 (or the pseudogene TRBV3-2) combines with J gene TRBJ1-1; 8 nucleotides line up with TRBD1. This CDR3 is 18 amino acids long. V lost 5 bases to trimming and J lost 0 bases; unmatched junction nucleotides: 14. Germline values: CDR1 LGHDT, CDR2 YNNKEL (reference sequence). The CDR3 coding sequence is TGTGCCAGCAGCTCCCGGACAGGGCGTGGGGGGATGAACACTGAAGCTTTCTTT. Translation: CASSSRTGRGGMNTEAFF.

This clone was detected a few times. The genes are TRBV18 and TRBJ2-5; D ambiguous. Germline V gives CDR1 KGHSH, CDR2 LQKENI. V shed 3 bases and J shed 5 bases, with 4 bases lying between them. CDR3 size: 11 residues. This CDR3 is CASSPRETQYF. The DNA for the CDR3 is TGTGCCAGCTCACCGCGTGAGACCCAGTACTTC. Together with reference TRBV18 and TRBJ2-5, the CDR3 gives the full variable domain: NAGVMQNPRHLVRRRGQEARLRCSPMKGHSHVYWYRQLPEEGLKFMVYLQKENIIDESGMPKERFSAEFPKEGPSILRIQQVVRGDSAAYFCASSPRETQYFGPGTRLLVL.